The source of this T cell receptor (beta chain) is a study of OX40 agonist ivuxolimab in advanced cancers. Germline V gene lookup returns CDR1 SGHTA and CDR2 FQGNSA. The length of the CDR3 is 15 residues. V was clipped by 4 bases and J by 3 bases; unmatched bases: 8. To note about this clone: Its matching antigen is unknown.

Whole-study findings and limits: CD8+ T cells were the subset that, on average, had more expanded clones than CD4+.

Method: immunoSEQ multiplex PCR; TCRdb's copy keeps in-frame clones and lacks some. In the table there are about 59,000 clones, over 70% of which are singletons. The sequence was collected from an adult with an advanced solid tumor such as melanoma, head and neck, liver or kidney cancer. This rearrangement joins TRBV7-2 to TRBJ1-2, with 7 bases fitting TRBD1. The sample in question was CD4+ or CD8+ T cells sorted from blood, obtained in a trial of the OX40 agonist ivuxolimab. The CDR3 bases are TGTGCCAGCAGCTCGACCGGGACAGAGCACTATGGCTACACCTTC. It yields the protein CASSSTGTEHYGYTF.